The rows below give T cell receptor beta chains drawn from one sample of a study of blood T cells in healthy people across ages. TCRdb passed the 5' RACE reads through MiXCR, listing each CDR3 protein once. The sample lists about 1.8 million distinct CDR3 sequences; about 50% were seen once. The sequencing input was blood. The receptor set was obtained from a middle-aged woman in good health. Each CDR3 is given with its conserved first and last residue. D genes are given only for firm matches. Clone sizes are given selectively: once, few, many, or a class where the clone is expanded.

clone size: NA; V gene: TRBV20-1; D gene: NA; J gene: TRBJ1-2; CDR3 DNA: TGCAGTGCTAGAGATCGTGAGGGCCACTATGGCTACACCTTC; CDR3 protein: CSARDREGHYGYTF
clone size: NA; V gene: TRBV6-6; D gene: TRBD2; J gene: TRBJ2-3; CDR3 DNA: TGTGCCAGCAGTTCCCATAGCGGGGGGGACGCAGATACGCAGTATTTT; CDR3 protein: CASSSHSGGDADTQYF
clone size: NA; V gene: TRBV2; D gene: NA; J gene: TRBJ2-5; CDR3 DNA: TGTGCCAGCAACCAACGGCTAGCTTCCGAGACCCAGTACTTC; CDR3 protein: CASNQRLASETQYF
clone size: NA; V gene: TRBV29-1; D gene: TRBD1; J gene: TRBJ1-1; CDR3 DNA: TGCAGCGGAGGCGACAGGGGAGACACTGAAGCTTTCTTT; CDR3 protein: CSGGDRGDTEAFF
clone size: NA; V gene: TRBV6-1; D gene: NA; J gene: TRBJ2-7; CDR3 DNA: TGTGCCAGCAGTGATTGGGCAGGTTCCTACGAGCAGTACTTC; CDR3 protein: CASSDWAGSYEQYF
clone size: NA; V gene: TRBV4-1; D gene: NA; J gene: TRBJ2-6; CDR3 DNA: TGCGCCAGCAGTCCGGGGCGCGTAACCTCTGGGGTCAACGTCCTGACTTTC; CDR3 protein: CASSPGRVTSGVNVLTF
clone size: NA; V gene: TRBV6-5; D gene: NA; J gene: TRBJ2-7; CDR3 DNA: TGTGCCAGCAGCACACACCAAAGCTCCTACGAGCAGTACTTC; CDR3 protein: CASSTHQSSYEQYF
clone size: NA; V gene: TRBV4-3; D gene: NA; J gene: TRBJ1-2; CDR3 DNA: TGCGCCAGCAGCCAAGATACCGCCCCCGAAGGTCACTATGGCTACACCTTC; CDR3 protein: CASSQDTAPEGHYGYTF
clone size: few; V gene: TRBV7-2; D gene: NA; J gene: TRBJ2-3; CDR3 DNA: TGTGCCAGCAGCTCACCGGGACTGGATACGCAGTATTTT; CDR3 protein: CASSSPGLDTQYF
clone size: NA; V gene: TRBV9; D gene: NA; J gene: TRBJ2-5; CDR3 DNA: TGTGCCAGCAGCGTAGACTTTCAAGAGACCCAGTACTTC; CDR3 protein: CASSVDFQETQYF
clone size: NA; V gene: TRBV4-1; D gene: NA; J gene: TRBJ2-3; CDR3 DNA: TGCGCCAGCAGCCAAGAGGGACTGGTAGATACGCAGTATTTT; CDR3 protein: CASSQEGLVDTQYF
clone size: NA; V gene: TRBV12-3/TRBV12-4; D gene: TRBD1; J gene: TRBJ1-6; CDR3 DNA: TGTGCCAGCCTGGGACAGCATAATTCACCCCTCCACTTT; CDR3 protein: CASLGQHNSPLHF
clone size: NA; V gene: TRBV28; D gene: TRBD1; J gene: TRBJ2-7; CDR3 DNA: TGTGCCAGCAGTCCCCAGGGGGTATACGAGCAGTACTTC; CDR3 protein: CASSPQGVYEQYF
clone size: NA; V gene: TRBV9; D gene: TRBD2; J gene: TRBJ2-3; CDR3 DNA: TGTGCCAGCAGCTCACTAAGCGGGGGGAGCACAGATACGCAGTATTTT; CDR3 protein: CASSSLSGGSTDTQYF
clone size: NA; V gene: TRBV5-5; D gene: NA; J gene: TRBJ1-2; CDR3 DNA: TGTGCCAGCAGCTTGGATTGGGCACCCTCTAACTATGGCTACACCTTC; CDR3 protein: CASSLDWAPSNYGYTF
clone size: NA; V gene: TRBV14; D gene: NA; J gene: TRBJ2-7; CDR3 DNA: TGTGCCAGCAGCCACGAAGCTTACGAGCAGTACTTC; CDR3 protein: CASSHEAYEQYF
clone size: few; V gene: TRBV14; D gene: TRBD1; J gene: TRBJ2-6; CDR3 DNA: TGTGCCAGCAGCCAAGAGACAGGGGTGCGAGGGGCCAACGTCCTGACTTTC; CDR3 protein: CASSQETGVRGANVLTF
clone size: NA; V gene: TRBV28; D gene: NA; J gene: TRBJ2-7; CDR3 DNA: TGTGCCAGCAGACTCCGGGACCCCTACTACGAGCAGTACTTC; CDR3 protein: CASRLRDPYYEQYF
clone size: NA; V gene: TRBV24-1; D gene: TRBD1; J gene: TRBJ2-1; CDR3 DNA: TGTGCCACCAGTGACCGAGACAGGGCCCCCTACAATGAGCAGTTCTTC; CDR3 protein: CATSDRDRAPYNEQFF
clone size: few; V gene: TRBV12-3/TRBV12-4; D gene: NA; J gene: TRBJ2-1; CDR3 DNA: TGTGCCAGCAGTTTTGCGGGGAACTTCAATGAGCAGTTCTTC; CDR3 protein: CASSFAGNFNEQFF
clone size: NA; V gene: TRBV12-3/TRBV12-4; D gene: NA; J gene: TRBJ2-5; CDR3 DNA: TGTGCCAGCAGCCCGAACGGGGCGCTCCAAGAGGCCCAGTACTTC; CDR3 protein: CASSPNGALQEAQYF
clone size: NA; V gene: TRBV4-2; D gene: NA; J gene: TRBJ1-5; CDR3 DNA: TGTGCCAGCAGCCGAGAGTGGGGGCATCGTCAGCCCCAGCATTTT; CDR3 protein: CASSREWGHRQPQHF
clone size: NA; V gene: TRBV12-3/TRBV12-4; D gene: NA; J gene: TRBJ1-2; CDR3 DNA: TGTGCCAGCAGTTTTCTGGCGGGGAACTATGGCTACACCTTC; CDR3 protein: CASSFLAGNYGYTF
clone size: NA; V gene: TRBV18; D gene: NA; J gene: TRBJ1-5; CDR3 DNA: TGTGCCAGCTCACCCGCAGACGGTAGCAATCAGCCCCAGCATTTT; CDR3 protein: CASSPADGSNQPQHF
clone size: NA; V gene: TRBV21-1; D gene: NA; J gene: TRBJ1-2; CDR3 DNA: TGTGCCAGCAGCAAAAACGGGGGGTATGGCTACACCTTC; CDR3 protein: CASSKNGGYGYTF